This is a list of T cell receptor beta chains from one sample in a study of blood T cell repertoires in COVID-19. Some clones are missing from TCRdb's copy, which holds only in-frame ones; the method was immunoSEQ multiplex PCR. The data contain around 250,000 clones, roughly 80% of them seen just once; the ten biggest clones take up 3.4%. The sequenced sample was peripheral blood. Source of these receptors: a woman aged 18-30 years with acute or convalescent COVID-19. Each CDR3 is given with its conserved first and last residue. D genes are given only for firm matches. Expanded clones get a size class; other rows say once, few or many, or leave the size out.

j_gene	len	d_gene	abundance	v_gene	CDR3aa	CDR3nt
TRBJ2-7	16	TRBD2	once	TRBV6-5	CASSSQTGTSFRKQYF	TGTGCCAGCAGTTCCCAAACCGGGACTAGCTTTCGCAAGCAGTACTTC
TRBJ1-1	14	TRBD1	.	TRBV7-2	CASSTRDRGTEAFF	TGTGCCAGCAGCACCCGGGACAGGGGAACTGAAGCTTTCTTT
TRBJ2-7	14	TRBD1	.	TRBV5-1	CASSDRQGLYEQYF	TGCGCCAGCAGCGACAGACAGGGGCTCTACGAGCAGTACTTC
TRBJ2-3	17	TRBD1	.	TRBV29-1	CSVDRIQGDRVGDTQYF	TGCAGCGTTGATCGCATCCAGGGGGACAGGGTTGGAGATACGCAGTATTTT
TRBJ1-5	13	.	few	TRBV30	CAWRKTLGQPQHF	TGTGCCTGGAGGAAGACTTTAGGTCAGCCCCAGCATTTT
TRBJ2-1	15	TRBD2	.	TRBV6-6	CASSSGGRAYNEQFF	TGTGCCAGCAGTTCTGGCGGGAGGGCTTACAATGAGCAGTTCTTC
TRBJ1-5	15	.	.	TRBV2	CASTGTLRGNQPQHF	TGTGCCAGCACCGGGACATTAAGGGGCAATCAGCCCCAGCATTTT
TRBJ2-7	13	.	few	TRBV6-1	CASSELAEYEQYF	TGTGCCAGCAGTGAGCTAGCAGAGTACGAGCAGTACTTC
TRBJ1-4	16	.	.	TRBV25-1	CAYRPNWQVPNEKLFF	TGTGCCTACAGACCGAATTGGCAGGTTCCTAATGAAAAACTGTTTTTT
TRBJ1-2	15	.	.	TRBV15	CATSRGVGSNYGYTF	TGTGCCACCAGCAGAGGGGTGGGCAGTAACTATGGCTACACCTTC
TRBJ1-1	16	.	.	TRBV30	CAWSVGGVFMNTEAFF	TGTGCCTGGAGTGTAGGGGGGGTTTTTATGAACACTGAAGCTTTCTTT
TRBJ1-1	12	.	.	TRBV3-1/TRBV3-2	CASSHYSGEAFF	TGTGCCAGCAGCCACTACTCAGGTGAAGCTTTCTTT
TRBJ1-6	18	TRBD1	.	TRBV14	CASSQDIAGGIGNSPLHF	TGTGCCAGCAGCCAAGATATAGCAGGGGGTATCGGGAATTCACCCCTCCACTTT
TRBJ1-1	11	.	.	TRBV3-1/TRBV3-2	CASSQASAAFF	TGTGCCAGCAGCCAAGCGTCTGCGGCTTTCTTT
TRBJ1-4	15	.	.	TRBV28	CASSSDPGTPEKLFF	TGTGCCAGCAGTTCGGATCCCGGGACACCCGAAAAACTGTTTTTT
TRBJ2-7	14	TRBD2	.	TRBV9	CASSVASGSYEQYF	TGTGCCAGCAGCGTAGCTAGCGGGAGCTACGAGCAGTACTTC
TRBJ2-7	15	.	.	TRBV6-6	CASSYGGPTTYEQYF	TGTGCCAGCAGTTACGGAGGACCGACAACCTACGAGCAGTACTTC
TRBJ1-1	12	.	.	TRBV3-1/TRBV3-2	CASRRENTEAFF	TGTGCCAGCAGGAGGGAGAACACTGAAGCTTTCTTT
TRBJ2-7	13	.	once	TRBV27	CASKADTTYEQYF	TGTGCCAGCAAGGCGGATACTACCTACGAGCAGTACTTC
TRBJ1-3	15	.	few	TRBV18	CASSRDFGSGNTIYF	TGTGCCAGCTCACGGGACTTCGGCTCTGGAAACACCATATATTTT
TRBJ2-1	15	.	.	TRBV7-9	CASSLVLVVGNEQFF	TGTGCCAGCAGCTTAGTCCTAGTAGTGGGCAATGAGCAGTTCTTC
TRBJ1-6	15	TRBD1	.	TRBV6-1	CASSELGTVNSPLHF	TGTGCCAGCAGTGAATTGGGGACAGTTAATTCACCCCTCCACTTT
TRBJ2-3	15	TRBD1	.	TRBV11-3	CASSLFGGTGDTQYF	TGTGCCAGCAGCTTATTCGGAGGGACAGGTGATACGCAGTATTTT
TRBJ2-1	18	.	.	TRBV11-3	CASSLDQSGSSSYNEQFF	TGTGCCAGCAGCTTAGATCAGTCCGGGAGTAGTTCCTACAATGAGCAGTTCTTC
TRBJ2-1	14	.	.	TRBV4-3	CASSQALLGGEQFF	TGCGCCAGCAGCCAAGCCCTACTAGGGGGTGAGCAGTTCTTC
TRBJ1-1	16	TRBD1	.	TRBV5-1	CASSLGQGYSETEAFF	TGCGCCAGCAGCTTGGGACAGGGCTATTCGGAAACTGAAGCTTTCTTT
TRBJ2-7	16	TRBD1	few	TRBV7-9	CASSSAGGQERHEQYF	TGTGCCAGCAGCTCGGCCGGGGGACAGGAGAGGCACGAGCAGTACTTC
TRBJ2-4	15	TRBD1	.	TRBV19	CASTQRGQGANIQYF	TGTGCCAGTACCCAAAGGGGACAGGGGGCTAACATTCAGTACTTC
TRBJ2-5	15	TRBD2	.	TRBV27	CASSLLAGVWETQYF	TGTGCCAGCAGTCTACTAGCGGGAGTATGGGAGACCCAGTACTTC
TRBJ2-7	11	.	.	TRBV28	CASSYYYEQYF	TGTGCCAGCAGTTACTACTACGAGCAGTACTTC
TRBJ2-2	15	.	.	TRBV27	CASRITGSNTGELFF	TGTGCCAGCAGGATCACAGGGTCTAACACCGGGGAGCTGTTTTTT
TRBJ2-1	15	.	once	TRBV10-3	CAISERTASYNEQFF	TGTGCCATCAGTGAAAGGACTGCATCCTACAATGAGCAGTTCTTC
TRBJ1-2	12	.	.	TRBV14	CASSRAAYGYTF	TGTGCCAGCAGCCGGGCTGCGTATGGCTACACCTTC
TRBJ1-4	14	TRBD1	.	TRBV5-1	CASSSTGVGEKLFF	TGCGCCAGCAGCTCGACAGGGGTTGGGGAAAAACTGTTTTTT
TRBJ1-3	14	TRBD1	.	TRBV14	CASSHPTGVGTIYF	TGTGCCAGCAGCCACCCGACAGGGGTTGGAACCATATATTTT
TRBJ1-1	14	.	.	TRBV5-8	CASSLAGENTEAFF	TGTGCCAGCAGCTTGGCGGGTGAGAACACTGAAGCTTTCTTT
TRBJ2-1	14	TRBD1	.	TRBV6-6	CASRRTGNYNEQFF	TGTGCCAGCAGAAGGACAGGTAACTACAATGAGCAGTTCTTC
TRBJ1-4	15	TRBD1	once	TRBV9	CASSVSRGRGEKLFF	TGTGCCAGCAGCGTCAGCAGGGGGCGAGGGGAAAAACTGTTTTTT
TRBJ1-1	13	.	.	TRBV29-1	CSVMTALNTEAFF	TGCAGCGTCATGACAGCCTTGAACACTGAAGCTTTCTTT
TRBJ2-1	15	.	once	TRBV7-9	CASSPGGITYNEQFF	TGTGCCAGCAGCCCAGGGGGGATAACCTACAATGAGCAGTTCTTC
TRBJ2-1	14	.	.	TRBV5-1	CASSSGLQSTEQFF	TGCGCCAGCAGCTCGGGACTCCAGTCAACTGAGCAGTTCTTC
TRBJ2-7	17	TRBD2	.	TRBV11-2	CASSQRLAGAANYEQYF	TGTGCCAGCAGCCAGCGACTAGCGGGGGCCGCAAACTACGAGCAGTACTTC
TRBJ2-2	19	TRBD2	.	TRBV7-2	CASSTQALAGGEGTGELFF	TGTGCCAGCAGCACACAAGCACTAGCGGGAGGTGAGGGCACCGGGGAGCTGTTTTTT
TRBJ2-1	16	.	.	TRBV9	CASSLTPGLSAVEQFF	TGTGCCAGCAGTCTTACTCCGGGACTCTCCGCGGTTGAGCAGTTCTTC
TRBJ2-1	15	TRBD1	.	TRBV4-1	CASSQEKGAGGEQFF	TGCGCCAGCAGCCAAGAAAAGGGGGCAGGGGGTGAGCAGTTCTTC
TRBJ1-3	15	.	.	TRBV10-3	CAISDTGKSGNTIYF	TGTGCCATCAGCGACACAGGGAAATCTGGAAACACCATATATTTT
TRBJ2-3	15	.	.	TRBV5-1	CASSLQGYYTDTQYF	TGCGCCAGCAGTCTACAGGGATATTACACAGATACGCAGTATTTT
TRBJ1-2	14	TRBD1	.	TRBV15	CATSPQGALSGYTF	TGTGCCACCAGCCCACAGGGGGCTTTAAGTGGCTACACCTTC
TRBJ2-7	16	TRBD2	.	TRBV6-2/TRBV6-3	CASSYGTGLAGYEQYF	TGTGCCAGCAGTTATGGGACGGGACTAGCGGGATACGAGCAGTACTTC
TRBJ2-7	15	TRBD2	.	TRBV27	CASSLFRTSGYEQYF	TGTGCCAGCAGTTTATTTCGGACTAGCGGCTACGAGCAGTACTTC
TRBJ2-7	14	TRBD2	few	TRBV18	CASSPTAGGREQYF	TGTGCCAGCTCACCAACAGCGGGAGGGCGCGAGCAGTACTTC
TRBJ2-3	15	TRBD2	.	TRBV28	CASSFGLAGPDTQYF	TGTGCCAGCAGTTTTGGCCTAGCGGGACCAGATACGCAGTATTTT
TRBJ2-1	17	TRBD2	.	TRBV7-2	CASSPKPPSGKYNEQFF	TGTGCCAGCAGCCCCAAGCCCCCTAGCGGGAAATACAATGAGCAGTTCTTC
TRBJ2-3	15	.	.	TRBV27	CASSLFLPGADTQYF	TGTGCCAGCAGTTTATTCCTCCCGGGAGCGGATACGCAGTATTTT
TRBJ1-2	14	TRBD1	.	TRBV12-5	CASGLGDRGYGYTF	TGTGCTAGTGGTTTGGGGGACAGGGGCTATGGCTACACCTTC
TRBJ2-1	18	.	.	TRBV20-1	CSASDMGGASGNYNEQFF	TGCAGTGCTAGTGACATGGGGGGGGCTAGCGGAAATTACAATGAGCAGTTCTTC
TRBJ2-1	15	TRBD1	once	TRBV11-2	CASSSLAGTGTEQFF	TGTGCCAGCAGCTCGCTCGCCGGGACAGGCACTGAGCAGTTCTTC
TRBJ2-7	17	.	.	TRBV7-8	CASSTIFTSRMDYEQYF	TGTGCCAGCAGCACTATTTTTACTAGCCGGATGGACTACGAGCAGTACTTC
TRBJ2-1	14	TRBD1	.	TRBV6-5	CASSYGSGGNEQFF	TGTGCCAGCAGTTACGGGTCAGGGGGAAATGAGCAGTTCTTC
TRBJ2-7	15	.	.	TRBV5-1	CASSPLANSSYEQYF	TGCGCCAGCAGCCCTCTAGCGAACAGCTCCTACGAGCAGTACTTC